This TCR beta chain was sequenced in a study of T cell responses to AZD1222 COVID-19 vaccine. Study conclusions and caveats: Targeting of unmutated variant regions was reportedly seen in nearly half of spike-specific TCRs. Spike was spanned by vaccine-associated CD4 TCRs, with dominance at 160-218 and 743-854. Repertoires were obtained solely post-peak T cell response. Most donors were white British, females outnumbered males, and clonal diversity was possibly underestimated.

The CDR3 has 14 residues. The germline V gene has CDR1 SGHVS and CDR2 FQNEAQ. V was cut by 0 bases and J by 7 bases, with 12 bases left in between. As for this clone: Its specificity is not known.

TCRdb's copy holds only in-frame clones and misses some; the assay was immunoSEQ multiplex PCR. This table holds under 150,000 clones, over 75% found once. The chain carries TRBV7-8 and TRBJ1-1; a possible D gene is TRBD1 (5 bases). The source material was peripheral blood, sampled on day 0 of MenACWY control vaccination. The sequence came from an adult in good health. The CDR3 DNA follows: TGTGCCAGCAGCTTAGCAGGGGAGCCGTATGAAGCTTTCTTT. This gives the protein CASSLAGEPYEAFF.